The present TCR beta chain was sequenced within a study of control samples from healthy donors and cancer patients. TCRdb keeps only in-frame clones here, not all; method: immunoSEQ multiplex PCR. This table has approximately 140,000 clones, 90% to 95% appearing once. What was sequenced was blood. The TCR originated in a man in his forties in good health.

The CDR3 loop is CATPNEGHRNQPQHF. CDR3 nucleotides: TGTGCCACCCCAAATGAGGGACACCGCAATCAGCCCCAGCATTTT. The V call is TRBV21-1, the J call TRBJ1-5; the D call in the table, TRBD1, was not verified against the DNA. TRBV21-1 is an annotated pseudogene. The CDR3 has 15 residues.